This T cell receptor beta chain was profiled in a study of T-cell memory formation after mild COVID-19. Study results and caveats: Among contracting clones, CD4+ were mainly CM/EM and CD8+ enriched in EMRA.

5'RACE primed at constant segments yielded TCR alpha and TCR beta cDNA libraries bearing sample barcodes and UMIs. TCRdb processed the 5' RACE reads anew with MiXCR; each CDR3 protein has one entry. Here the sample spans some 150,000 distinct CDR3 sequences, roughly 6.2% being singletons. Note on this clonotype: Its antigen remains unidentified.

There are 16 residues in the CDR3. Germline V gene data show CDR1 as LNHDA and CDR2 as SQIVND (reference sequence). V dropped 3 bases and J dropped 2; count of bases not matched to a gene: 5. Sequenced sample: PBMCs or a T cell subset sorted from them (not recorded which). The V gene is TRBV19, the J gene TRBJ1-1; 11 bases align to TRBD1. The origin of this receptor is an adult woman who had mild COVID-19 (a few samples of this study predate the infection). Cell type and time point are not known. The DNA for the CDR3 is TGTGCCAGTAGTATTGCGGGGACAGGGGGAAACACTGAAGCTTTCTTT. Its protein product is CASSIAGTGGNTEAFF.